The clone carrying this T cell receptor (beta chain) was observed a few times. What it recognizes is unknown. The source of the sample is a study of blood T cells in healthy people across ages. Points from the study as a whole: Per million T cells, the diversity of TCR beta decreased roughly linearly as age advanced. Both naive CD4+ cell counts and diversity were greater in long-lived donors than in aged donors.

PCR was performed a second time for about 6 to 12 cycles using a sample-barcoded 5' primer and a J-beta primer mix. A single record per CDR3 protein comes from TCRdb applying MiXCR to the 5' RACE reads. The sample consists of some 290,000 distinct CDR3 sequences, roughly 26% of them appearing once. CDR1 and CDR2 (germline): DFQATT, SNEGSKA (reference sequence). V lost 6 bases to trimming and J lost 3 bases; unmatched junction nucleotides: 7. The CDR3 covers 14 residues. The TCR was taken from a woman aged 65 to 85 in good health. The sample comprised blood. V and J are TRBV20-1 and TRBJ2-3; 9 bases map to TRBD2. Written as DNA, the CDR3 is TGCAGTGCCCAAAGCGGGAGGATTACAGATACGCAGTATTTT. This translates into CSAQSGRITDTQYF.